The T cell receptor beta chain described here comes from a study of beta chain features in type 1 diabetes. General study points: Patients and controls would share equally any PCR tilt toward shorter templates. A moderate, significant TCRB CDR3 shortening appeared in type 1 diabetes across four CD4+ subsets. The study found that naive, central memory and Treg TCRB repertoires appeared more similar in patients than in healthy donors.

For this clone: Its antigen remains unknown.

With V trimmed by 7 bases and J by 1 base, 4 bases remained unmatched. This CDR3 contains 13 residues. Germline V lookup: CDR1 MNHEY, CDR2 SVGAGI. CD4+ cells of the naive, central memory, regulatory and stem cell-like memory types were sorted via CD45RO/CCR7/CD25/CD127/CD95/CD27. Populations obtained by sorting all exceeded 95% purity. Reverse transcription of all isolated RNA meant that expressed TCRB transcripts were sequenced. The data were produced by immunoSEQ multiplex PCR, yet TCRdb's version contains in-frame clones alone and is incomplete. The data contain some 160,000 clones, approximately 10% of them singletons.

The sequence derives from a woman aged 25 to 39 with type 1 diabetes. The sequenced sample was central memory CD4+ T cells from blood. J is TRBJ2-7 and V is TRBV6-5; the match to TRBD2 covers 7 bases. The CDR3, as DNA: TGTGCCAGCATTTTCGGGGGGTCCTACGAGCAGTACTTC. It codes for CASIFGGSYEQYF.